Included here is one TCR beta chain sequence, with context. The antigen it binds to is not known. No base qualities exist here, and no much larger clone lies one base off it. The sequencer was an Illumina NovaSeq 6000. TCRalpha and TCRbeta cDNA libraries were built by 5'RACE with constant-segment primers, adding sample barcodes and unique molecular identifiers. RNA was extracted from every sample with Trizol reagent. Amplification of the libraries took two PCR steps, and the second step added a second sample barcode plus Illumina TruSeq adapters. Sequencing of the libraries was done on an Illumina NovaSeq, producing 2 x 150 bp paired-end reads. The paper's processing steps were these. The reads were demultiplexed and collapsed into UMI-guided consensus sequences using migec v1.2.7. Using mixcr v2.1.11, the UMI consensuses were aligned to TRA and TRB V and J templates and assembled into clonotypes. A clonotype was counted as expanded or contracted only if both edgeR and NoisET called the change significant, with noise models trained on biological replicates. For edgeR calls, a false discovery rate-adjusted p below 0.01 and a log2 fold-change threshold of 1 were applied. As an exploratory analysis of dynamics, max-normalized trajectories of the 1000 most abundant clonotypes were examined with PCA combined with hierarchical clustering. Each responding clone was given a CD4 or CD8 phenotype based on the CD4+ and CD8+ repertoires, which had been sequenced separately. The public reads were run again by TCRdb, first through fastp at Q25 and then through MiXCR, and only productive beta chains were kept. Rows matching on CDR3 protein sequence are summarized as one entry with the most common DNA and genes. TCRdb's processing, not the study's, gives the V and J calls here. For this sample there are more than 450,000 distinct CDR3 sequences; about a sixth appear just once. The ten biggest clones cover approximately 12% of the sample.

This sample was taken from a study of T-cell memory formation after mild COVID-19 (dated by TCRdb to about 2021). With respect to the entire study: TCR sequence clusters from the two donors were largely donor specific. The cohort was made up of two young adult volunteers, one female and one male, who were previously healthy. T-cell clones expanding and contracting after mild COVID-19 in two donors were tracked by longitudinal TCRalpha and TCRbeta repertoire sequencing. What the authors observed across the whole study: SARS-CoV-2 specificity was not confirmed for the second-wave clones peaking on day 37. Contracting CD4+ clones turned up mainly in the CM and EM memory subsets, whereas EMRA was where CD8+ clones were enriched. The detection of some responding clones in pre-infection memory suggests that pre-existing cross-reactive memory T cells joined the SARS-CoV-2 response. Balanced CD4/CD8 phenotypes were observed for clones contracting from day 15 to 85, whereas a bias towards CD4+ was observed for a second wave of clones expanding from day 15 to 37. The study covered only two mild cases, and larger cohorts including severe cases with pre-infection samples were considered necessary.

PBMCs were isolated by Ficoll-Paque density gradient centrifugation. Sequenced: PBMCs or a T cell subset sorted from them (not recorded which). This TCR was sampled from an adult woman who had mild COVID-19 (a few samples of this study predate the infection). The sample titles of this study are shuffled in the database, so cell type and time point are left out; the donor was told from shared clones.

The bases read TGTGCCACCAGTGTAGCGGGAGGGTCCTACAATGAGCAGTTCTTC. Translation gives CATSVAGGSYNEQFF. Recombination joined TRBV24-1 with TRBJ2-1; 11 bases in the middle match TRBD2. Clipping removes 5 bases from V and 1 base from J, with 0 as the unmatched junction base count. From the germline V gene, CDR1 is KGHDR and CDR2 is SFDVKD. From cysteine to phenylalanine, the CDR3 is 15 amino acids long. Kept here is only the CDR3 DNA, which spans 45 bases and is read in frame from base 1.